This T cell receptor beta chain was recovered during a study of T cells expressing NK-cell markers. For the study at large: Obtained from sorted CD3+CD56+NKG2C+, CD3+CD56+NKG2C- and CD3+CD56-NKG2C+ T cells were the TCR beta repertoires.

With UMIs, 5'RACE template switching was used to make TCR beta cDNA. TCRdb re-called the 5' RACE reads; one entry per CDR3 protein, DNA not given. Reported are 350,000 to 400,000 distinct CDR3 sequences; the ten largest clones contain around a tenth. General observations from the study: CD8+ T cells in over 5 donors included dominant NKG2C+ clonotypes at roughly 1.0-7.0%.

As for this clonotype: The antigen is unknown.

The CDR3 runs to 14 residues. In germline, CDR1 is MNHEY, CDR2 SVGAGI. The sequenced sample was blood T cells: a sorted CD56 or NKG2C T cell subset, CD4+ or CD8+ T cells, or bulk PBMC T cells (not recorded which). This clonotype was sampled from a woman in her forties or fifties in good health. The chain recombines TRBV6-5 with TRBJ2-3; TCRdb calls TRBD1, which cannot be checked without DNA. The CDR3 spells CASKRDWATDTQYF.